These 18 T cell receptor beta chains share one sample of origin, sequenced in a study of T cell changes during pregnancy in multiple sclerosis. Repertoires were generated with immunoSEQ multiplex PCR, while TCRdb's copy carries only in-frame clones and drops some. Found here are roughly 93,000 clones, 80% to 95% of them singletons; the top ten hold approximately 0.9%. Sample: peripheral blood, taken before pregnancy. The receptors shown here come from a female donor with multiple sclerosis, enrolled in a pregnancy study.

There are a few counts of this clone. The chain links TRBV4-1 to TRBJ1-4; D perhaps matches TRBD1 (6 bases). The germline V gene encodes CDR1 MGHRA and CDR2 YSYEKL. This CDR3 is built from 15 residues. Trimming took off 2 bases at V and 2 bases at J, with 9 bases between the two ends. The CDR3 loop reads CASSQLQGTNEKLFF. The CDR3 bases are TGCGCCAGCAGCCAACTCCAGGGGACTAATGAAAAACTGTTTTTT.

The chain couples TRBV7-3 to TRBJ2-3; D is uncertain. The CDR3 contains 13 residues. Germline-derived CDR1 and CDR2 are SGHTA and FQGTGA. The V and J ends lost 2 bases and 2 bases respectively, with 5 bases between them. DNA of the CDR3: TGTGCCAGCAGCTTAGCGAACACAGATACGCAGTATTTT. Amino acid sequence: CASSLANTDTQYF. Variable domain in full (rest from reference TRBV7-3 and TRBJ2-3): GAGVSQTPSNKVTEKGKYVELRCDPISGHTALYWYRQSLGQGPEFLIYFQGTGAADDSGLPNDRFFAVRPEGSVSTLKIQRTERGDSAVYLCASSLANTDTQYFGPGTRLTVL.

The chain's CDR3 is CASSVIPGGPGEQFF. The DNA for the CDR3 is TGTGCCAGCAGCGTAATTCCGGGGGGGCCCGGTGAGCAGTTCTTC. This chain connects TRBV5-4 to TRBJ2-1; 8 nucleotides match TRBD2. The CDR3 sequence is 15 residues long. Germline V gives CDR1 SGHNT, CDR2 YYREEE (reference sequence). With V trimmed by 4 bases and J by 9 bases, 12 bases remained unmatched.

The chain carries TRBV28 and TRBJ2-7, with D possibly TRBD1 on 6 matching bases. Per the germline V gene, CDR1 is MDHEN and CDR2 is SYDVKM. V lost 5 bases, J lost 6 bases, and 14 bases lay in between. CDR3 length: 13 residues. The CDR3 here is CASSRTDRSEQYF. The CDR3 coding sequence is TGTGCCAGCAGTCGGACAGATCGCAGCGAGCAGTACTTC.

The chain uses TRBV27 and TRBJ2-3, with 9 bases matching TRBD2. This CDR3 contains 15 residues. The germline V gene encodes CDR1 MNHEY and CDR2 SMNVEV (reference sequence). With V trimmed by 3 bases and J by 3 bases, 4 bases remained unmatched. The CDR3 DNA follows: TGTGCCAGCAGTTTGTGGCTAGCGGGAACAGATACGCAGTATTTT. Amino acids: CASSLWLAGTDTQYF.

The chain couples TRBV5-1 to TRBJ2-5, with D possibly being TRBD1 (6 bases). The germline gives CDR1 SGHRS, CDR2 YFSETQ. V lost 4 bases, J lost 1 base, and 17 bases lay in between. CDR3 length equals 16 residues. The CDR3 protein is CASSRDTAISQETQYF. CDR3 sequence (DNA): TGCGCCAGCAGCCGGGACACCGCGATTTCCCAAGAGACCCAGTACTTC.

This CDR3 reads CASSLGQGAFLDTEAFF. The CDR3 DNA follows: TGCGCCAGCAGCTTGGGGCAGGGGGCTTTCTTGGACACTGAAGCTTTCTTT. This rearrangement joins TRBV5-1 to TRBJ1-1; TRBD1 agrees at 8 bases. This CDR3 comprises 17 residues. From germline, CDR1 is SGHRS and CDR2 YFSETQ. Germline trimming cut 0 bases from V and 3 bases from J; bases unmatched to any gene: 10.

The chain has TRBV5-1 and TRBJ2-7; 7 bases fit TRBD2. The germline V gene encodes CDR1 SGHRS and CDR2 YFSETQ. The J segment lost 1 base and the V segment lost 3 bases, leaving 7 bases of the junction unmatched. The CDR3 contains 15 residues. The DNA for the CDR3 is TGCGCCAGCAGCTCCGGCGGGAGTGAGTCCTACGAGCAGTACTTC. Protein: CASSSGGSESYEQYF.

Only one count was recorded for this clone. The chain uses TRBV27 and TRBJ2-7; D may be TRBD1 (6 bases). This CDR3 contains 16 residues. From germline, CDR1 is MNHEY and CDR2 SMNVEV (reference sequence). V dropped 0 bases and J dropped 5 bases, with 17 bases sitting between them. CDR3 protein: CASSLSSLTGFDEQYF. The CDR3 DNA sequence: TGTGCCAGCAGTTTATCATCGCTTACAGGGTTCGACGAGCAGTACTTC.

CDR3 sequence reads: CASSTGISGNTIYF. CDR3 sequence (DNA): TGTGCCAGCTCCACGGGTATTTCTGGAAACACCATATATTTT. The chain carries TRBV2 and TRBJ1-3; D is ambiguous. V lost 8 bases to trimming and J lost 1 base, with 12 bases between them. This CDR3 is built from 14 residues. Per germline, CDR1 SNHLY and CDR2 FYNNEI.

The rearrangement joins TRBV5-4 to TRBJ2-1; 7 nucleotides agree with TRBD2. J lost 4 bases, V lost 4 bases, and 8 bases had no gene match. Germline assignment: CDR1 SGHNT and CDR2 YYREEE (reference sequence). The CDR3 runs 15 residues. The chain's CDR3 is CASSTSGNLYNEQFF. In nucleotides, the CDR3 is TGTGCCAGCAGCACCAGCGGGAATCTGTACAATGAGCAGTTCTTC.

The CDR3 loop reads CASRETGEGQPQHF. The CDR3 coding sequence is TGTGCCAGCCGCGAGACAGGGGAAGGGCAGCCCCAGCATTTT. This rearrangement joins TRBV25-1 to TRBJ1-5; 8 bases match TRBD1. Germline CDR1 MGHDK, CDR2 SYGVNS. Losses at the gene ends were 8 bases for V and 7 bases for J; bases not matched to a gene: 10. The CDR3 loop spans 14 amino acids.

The CDR3 is CSVGIGTGNQPQHF. The CDR3 DNA follows: TGCAGCGTTGGAATAGGGACAGGCAATCAGCCCCAGCATTTT. This chain joins TRBV29-1 and TRBJ1-5; the match to TRBD1 covers 7 bases. The CDR3 runs to 14 residues. The trim removed 4 bases at V and 2 bases at J, leaving 5 bases unmatched. From germline, CDR1 is SQVTM and CDR2 ANQGSEA.

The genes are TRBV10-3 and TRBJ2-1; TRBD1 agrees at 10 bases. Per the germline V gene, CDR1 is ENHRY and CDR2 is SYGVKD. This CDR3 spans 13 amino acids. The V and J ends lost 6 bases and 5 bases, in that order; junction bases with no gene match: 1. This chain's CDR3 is CAIRGTGDNEQFF. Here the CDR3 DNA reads TGTGCCATCAGAGGGACAGGGGACAATGAGCAGTTCTTC.

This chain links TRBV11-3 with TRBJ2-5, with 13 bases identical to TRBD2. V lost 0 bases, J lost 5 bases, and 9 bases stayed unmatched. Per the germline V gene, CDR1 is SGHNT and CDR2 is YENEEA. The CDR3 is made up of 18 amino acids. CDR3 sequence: CASSLDLQGLAGVETQYF. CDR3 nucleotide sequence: TGTGCCAGCAGCTTAGATTTGCAAGGACTAGCGGGAGTTGAGACCCAGTACTTC.

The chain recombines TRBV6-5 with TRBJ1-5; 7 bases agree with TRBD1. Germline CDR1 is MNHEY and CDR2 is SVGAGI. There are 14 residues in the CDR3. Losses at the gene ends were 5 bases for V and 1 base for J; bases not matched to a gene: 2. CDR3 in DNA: TGTGCCAGCAGTATGGGACAGAGCAATCAGCCCCAGCATTTT. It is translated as CASSMGQSNQPQHF.

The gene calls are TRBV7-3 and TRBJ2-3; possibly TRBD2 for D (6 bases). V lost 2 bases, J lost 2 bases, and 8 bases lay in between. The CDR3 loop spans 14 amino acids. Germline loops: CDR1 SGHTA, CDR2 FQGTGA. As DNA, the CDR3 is TGTGCCAGCAGCTTAGGGGGGACCACAGATACGCAGTATTTT. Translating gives CASSLGGTTDTQYF.

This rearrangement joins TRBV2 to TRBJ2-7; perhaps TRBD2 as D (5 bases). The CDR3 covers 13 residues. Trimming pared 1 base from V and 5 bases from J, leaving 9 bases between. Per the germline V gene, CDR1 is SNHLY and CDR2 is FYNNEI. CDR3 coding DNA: TGTGCCAGCAGTGAAGTAAGGCGGGACGAGCAGTACTTC. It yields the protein CASSEVRRDEQYF. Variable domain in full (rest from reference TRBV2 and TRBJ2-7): EPEVTQTPSHQVTQMGQEVILRCVPISNHLYFYWYRQILGQKVEFLVSFYNNEISEKSEIFDDQFSVERPDGSNFTLKIRSTKLEDSAMYFCASSEVRRDEQYFGPGTRLTVT.